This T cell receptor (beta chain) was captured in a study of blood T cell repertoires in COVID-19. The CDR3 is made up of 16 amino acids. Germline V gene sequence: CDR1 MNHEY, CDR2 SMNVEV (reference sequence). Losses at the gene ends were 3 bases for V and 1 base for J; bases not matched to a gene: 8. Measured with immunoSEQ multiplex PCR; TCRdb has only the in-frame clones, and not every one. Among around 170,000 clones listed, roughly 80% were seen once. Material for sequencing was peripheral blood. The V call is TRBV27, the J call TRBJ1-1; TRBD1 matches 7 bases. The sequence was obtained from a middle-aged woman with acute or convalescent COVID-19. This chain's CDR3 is CASSFRPGQANTEAFF. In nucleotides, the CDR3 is TGTGCCAGCAGTTTCCGACCCGGACAGGCGAACACTGAAGCTTTCTTT.